This TCR beta chain was recorded in a study of T cell changes during pregnancy in multiple sclerosis. Clones were sequenced by immunoSEQ multiplex PCR, and TCRdb holds only the in-frame ones, with some missing. The sample consists of some 70,000 clones, 80% to 95% of them appearing once. The germline V gene encodes CDR1 LNHDA and CDR2 SQIVND (reference sequence). V lost 5 bases and J 4 bases, leaving 14 bases between the germline ends. The CDR3 is 14 residues long. This sequence originates from a female donor in good health, enrolled as a control in a pregnancy study. The sample in question was CD8+ T cells from peripheral blood mononuclear cells, obtained in the third trimester of pregnancy. The chain joins TRBV19 to TRBJ1-2, with a weak D call TRBD1 (5 bases). CDR3 sequence: CASSGQDNFYGYTF. CDR3 sequence (DNA): TGTGCCAGTAGTGGGCAGGACAATTTCTATGGCTACACCTTC.